This T cell receptor (beta chain) came from a study of T cells in Graves' hyperthyroidism and ophthalmopathy. On the study more broadly: At the time of initial diagnosis and before any treatment, peripheral blood was collected.

From RNA transcripts, TCR beta CDR3 regions were amplified. The TCR CDR3 first-round RT-PCR relied on the HTBI primer set. MiXCR, applied by TCRdb to the multiplex PCR reads, yields one record per CDR3 protein. The sample lists approximately 610,000 distinct CDR3 sequences, around 15% seen once, with around 4.5% in the top ten. This clonotype was recorded at least ten times. With 5 bases removed from V and 2 bases from J, the gap between germline ends came to 13 bases. CDR1 MNHNS and CDR2 SASEGT come from the germline V gene. This CDR3 spans 14 amino acids. This TCR derives from a woman in her thirties or forties with Graves' ophthalmopathy. The V and J genes are TRBV6-1 and TRBJ2-7; D may be TRBD1 (5 bases). The specimen was blood. The CDR3 loop reads CASSKKKGAYEQYF. The DNA for the CDR3 is TGTGCCAGCAGTAAGAAAAAAGGGGCCTACGAGCAGTACTTC.